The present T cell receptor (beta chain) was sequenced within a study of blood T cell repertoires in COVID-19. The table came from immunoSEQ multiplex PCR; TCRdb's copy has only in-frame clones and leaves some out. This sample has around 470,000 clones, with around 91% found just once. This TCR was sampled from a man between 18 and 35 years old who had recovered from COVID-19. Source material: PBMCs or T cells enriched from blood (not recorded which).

The CDR3 is CASSLEGGPRTGELFF. The DNA of the CDR3 is TGCGCCAGCAGCTTGGAGGGAGGGCCGCGGACCGGGGAGCTGTTTTTT. The chain combines TRBV5-1 with TRBJ2-2, with 7 nucleotides matching TRBD2. V shed 0 bases, J shed 5 bases, and the junction held 7 bases outside the gene matches. CDR3 length: 16 amino acids. Looked up from germline, CDR1 is SGHRS and CDR2 is YFSETQ.